This T cell receptor (beta chain) comes out of a study of OX40 agonist ivuxolimab in advanced cancers. Sampling of blood occurred at baseline, cycle 4 day 1, and cycle 7 day 1. V was cut by 5 bases and J by 7 bases, with 9 bases left in between. The CDR3 is 11 amino acids. The germline V gene has CDR1 SGHAT and CDR2 FQNNGV. The repertoire was sequenced with immunoSEQ multiplex PCR; TCRdb's copy has only in-frame clones and lacks some. There are about 70,000 clones in the sample; just over 85% occur only once, and approximately 2.3% lies in the top ten. This clonotype originated in an adult with an advanced solid tumor such as melanoma, head and neck, liver or kidney cancer. This material consisted of CD4+ or CD8+ T cells sorted from blood, taken in a trial of the OX40 agonist ivuxolimab. This chain joins TRBV11-2 and TRBJ2-7; D is unresolved. The CDR3 is CASSQVREQYF. CDR3 bases: TGTGCCAGCAGCCAAGTGCGGGAGCAGTACTTC.